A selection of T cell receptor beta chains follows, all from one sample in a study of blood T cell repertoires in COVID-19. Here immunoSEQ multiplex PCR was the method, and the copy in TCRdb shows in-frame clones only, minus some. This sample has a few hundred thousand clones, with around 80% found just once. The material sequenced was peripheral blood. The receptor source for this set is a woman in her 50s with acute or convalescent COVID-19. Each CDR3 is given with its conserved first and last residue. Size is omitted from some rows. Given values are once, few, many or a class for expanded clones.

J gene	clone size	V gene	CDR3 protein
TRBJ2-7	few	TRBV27	CASTPGLAAKEQYF
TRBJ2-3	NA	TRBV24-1	CATSDTRDTQYF
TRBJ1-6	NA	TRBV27	CASRFRGQGTPLHF
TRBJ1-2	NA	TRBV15	CATKEQGGYGYTF
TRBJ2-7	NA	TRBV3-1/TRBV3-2	CASSQWLFPGIPHEQYF
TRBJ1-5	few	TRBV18	CASSQGQGYQPQHF
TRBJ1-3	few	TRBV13	CASSLQGVSSGNTIYF
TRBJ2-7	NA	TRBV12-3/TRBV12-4	CASSLRGKVEQYF
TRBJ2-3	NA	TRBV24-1	CATSDSGLAGVPDTQYF
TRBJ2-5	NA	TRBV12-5	CASGSLGTSGGVEETQYF
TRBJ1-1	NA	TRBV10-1	CASSYTRDRGPTEAFF
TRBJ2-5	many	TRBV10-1	CASSEGGRETQYF
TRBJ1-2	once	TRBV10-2	CASSGTGYFHGYTF
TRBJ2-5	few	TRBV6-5	CASRPTSYETQYF
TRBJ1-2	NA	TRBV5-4	CASSLDRGLDGYTF
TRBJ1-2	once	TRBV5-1	CASSFDRDGYTF
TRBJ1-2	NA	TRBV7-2	CASSPGAGGANYGYTF
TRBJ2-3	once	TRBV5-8	CASSYWTGQDTQYF
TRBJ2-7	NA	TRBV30	CAWSPGTSGTSYEQYF
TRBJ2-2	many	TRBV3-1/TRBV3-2	CASSQDAGSAFGGELFF
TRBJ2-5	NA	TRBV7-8	CASSILGGLQETQYF
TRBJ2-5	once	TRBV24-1	CATSDPGGAGETQYF
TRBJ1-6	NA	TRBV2	CASKDRGGSPLHF
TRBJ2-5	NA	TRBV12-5	CATKPGLAGQETQYF
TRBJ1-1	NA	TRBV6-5	CASSYTGQLKNTEAFF
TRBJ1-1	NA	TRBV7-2	CASSFTGNTEAFF
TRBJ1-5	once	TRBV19	CASSWSGNSNQPQHF
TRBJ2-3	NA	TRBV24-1	CATSPGTGGADTQYF
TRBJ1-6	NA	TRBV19	CASSSQGGDSPLHF
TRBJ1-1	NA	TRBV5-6	CASSSWGGVRGNTEAFF
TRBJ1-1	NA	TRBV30	CAWSVDRGWTEAFF
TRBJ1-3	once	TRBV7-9	CAGGSGNTIYF
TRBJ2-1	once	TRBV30	CACLPSVHNEQFF
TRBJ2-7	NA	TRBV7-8	CASSLSGIFYEQYF
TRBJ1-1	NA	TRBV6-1	CASSEGLWTGGEAFF
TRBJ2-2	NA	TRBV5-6	CASSFSVTGELFF
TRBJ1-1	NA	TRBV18	CASSPNQGTTEAFF
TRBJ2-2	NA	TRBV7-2	CASSFRGIHTGELFF
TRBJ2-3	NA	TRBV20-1	CSAAEGDTQYF
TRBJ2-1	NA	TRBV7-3	CASSLAASSYNEQFF
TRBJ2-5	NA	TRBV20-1	CSAKDRETQYF
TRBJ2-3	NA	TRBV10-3	CATWTSGGPTDTQYF
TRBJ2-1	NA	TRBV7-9	CASSSLSGSSYNEQFF
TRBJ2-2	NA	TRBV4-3	CASSQEYRQDTGELFF
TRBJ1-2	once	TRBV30	CAWEDTAYGYTF
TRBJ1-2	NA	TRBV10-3	CAISDTGTGNGYTF
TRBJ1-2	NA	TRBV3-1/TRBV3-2	CASSQSRDSPPYGYTF
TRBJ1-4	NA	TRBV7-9	CASSEGQRNEKLFF
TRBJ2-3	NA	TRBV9	CASSAGSGGTRTDTQYF
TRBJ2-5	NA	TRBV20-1	CSASTSGQETQYF
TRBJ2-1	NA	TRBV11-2	CASSARLAGIYNEQFF
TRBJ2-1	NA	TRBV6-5	CASAGQGAVNEQFF
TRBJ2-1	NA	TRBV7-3	CASSLGRGDYNEQFF
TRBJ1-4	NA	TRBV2	CASSDGGGYEKLFF
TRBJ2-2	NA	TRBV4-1	CASSPLPGGRTGELFF
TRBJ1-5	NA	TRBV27	CASSPGTGNQPQHF
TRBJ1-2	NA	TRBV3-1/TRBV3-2	CASSQESLSYGYTF
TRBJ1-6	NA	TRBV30	CAWKEGRLSPLHF